Below, 18 T cell receptor beta chains from the same sample are listed, as sequenced in a study of cytomegalovirus exposure and HLA in healthy donors. The repertoire was sequenced with immunoSEQ multiplex PCR; TCRdb's copy has only in-frame clones and lacks some. This sample carries 190,000 or so clones, roughly 80% of them seen once, and the ten largest clones take approximately 2.9%. Sequenced input: PBMCs. All receptors come from a woman younger than 30 in good health and CMV-seropositive.

This chain links TRBV9 with TRBJ1-3, with D possibly matching TRBD1 (6 bases). The CDR3 totals 16 residues. V shed 4 bases and J shed 4 bases, with 18 bases lying between them. The germline V gene has CDR1 SGDLS and CDR2 YYNGEE. The CDR3 loop is CASSPDPRGSGNTIYF. The DNA of the CDR3 is TGTGCCAGCAGCCCCGACCCCAGGGGTTCGGGAAACACCATATATTTT.

The rearrangement joins TRBV5-6 to TRBJ2-2; D might be TRBD1 (6 bases). The germline CDR1 and CDR2 sequences are SGHDT and YYEEEE. Trimming took off 6 bases at V and 0 bases at J, with 9 bases between the two ends. The CDR3 is made up of 14 amino acids. The CDR3 DNA reads as TGTGCCAGCATAAAGGGGGCGAACACCGGGGAGCTGTTTTTT. Translating it yields CASIKGANTGELFF.

This rearrangement joins TRBV19 to TRBJ2-7, with D maybe TRBD2 (6 bases). The germline gives CDR1 LNHDA, CDR2 SQIVND (reference sequence). The V and J ends lost 3 bases and 4 bases respectively, with 19 bases between them. This CDR3 contains 16 residues. The CDR3 bases are TGTGCCAGTAGTATGAGGCGGGGTTCAGGTATTTACGAGCAGTACTTC. Translating it yields CASSMRRGSGIYEQYF.

This chain links TRBV10-3 with TRBJ2-2, with TRBD1 matching 9 bases. With V trimmed by 5 bases and J by 0 bases, 4 bases remained unmatched. The CDR3 loop spans 16 amino acids. Looked up from germline, CDR1 is ENHRY and CDR2 is SYGVKD. The CDR3 region is CAISTGQGANTGELFF. The CDR3 region has the DNA TGTGCCATCAGTACGGGACAGGGAGCGAACACCGGGGAGCTGTTTTTT.

This chain joins TRBV19 and TRBJ1-5, with 7 bases lining up with TRBD1. With V trimmed by 6 bases and J by 12 bases, 8 bases remained unmatched. The CDR3 consists of 12 residues. Germline V gene lookup returns CDR1 LNHDA and CDR2 SQIVND (reference sequence). The CDR3 sequence is CASSFRDSNQHF. CDR3 bases: TGTGCCAGTAGCTTCCGGGACAGCAACCAGCATTTT.

The chain combines TRBV9 with TRBJ2-1, with 7 positions matching TRBD1. The CDR3 runs to 15 residues. The V gene's germline CDR1 is SGDLS and CDR2 YYNGEE. J was trimmed by 8 bases and V by 3 bases; bases with no gene match: 11. The CDR3 is CASSGGGQIVDEQFF. In nucleotides, the CDR3 is TGTGCCAGCAGCGGTGGGGGACAGATCGTAGATGAGCAGTTCTTC.

The J gene is TRBJ1-2, the V gene TRBV27; D may be TRBD1 (5 bases). Per the germline V gene, CDR1 is MNHEY and CDR2 is SMNVEV (reference sequence). Trimming pared 7 bases from V and 6 bases from J, leaving 18 bases between. This CDR3 comprises 14 residues. CDR3 in amino acids: CASNPGPGRHGYTF. DNA for the CDR3: TGTGCCAGCAACCCAGGGCCGGGGAGGCATGGCTACACCTTC.

The chain carries TRBV5-4 and TRBJ2-7, with 8 bases fitting TRBD2. CDR3 length equals 13 residues. CDR1 and CDR2 (germline): SGHNT, YYREEE (reference sequence). Losses at the gene ends were 0 bases for V and 7 bases for J; bases not matched to a gene: 3. The CDR3 spells CASSLAGGDEQYF. The CDR3 DNA follows: TGTGCCAGCAGCTTGGCCGGGGGGGATGAGCAGTACTTC.

The chain recombines TRBV9 with TRBJ2-3, with D possibly matching TRBD2 (7 bases). V lost 3 bases and J 1 base, leaving 12 bases between the germline ends. Germline V gene sequence: CDR1 SGDLS, CDR2 YYNGEE. The CDR3 totals 15 residues. CDR3 nucleotides: TGTGCCAGCAGCGACCGGGGGGCCCGCACAGATACGCAGTATTTT. It yields the protein CASSDRGARTDTQYF.

This chain joins TRBV9 and TRBJ2-3, with unresolved D. The V gene's germline CDR1 is SGDLS and CDR2 YYNGEE. Trimming took off 0 bases at V and 2 bases at J, with 7 bases between the two ends. The CDR3 covers 14 residues. CDR3 sequence reads: CASSVELNTDTQYF. The CDR3 nucleotides are TGTGCCAGCAGCGTAGAACTAAACACAGATACGCAGTATTTT.

CDR3 DNA sequence: TGTGCCAGCAGCCTCATTCAGACAGGGTCCTATGGCTACACCTTC. This sequence encodes CASSLIQTGSYGYTF. The chain couples TRBV7-8 to TRBJ1-2, with 7 bases aligning to TRBD1. With 5 bases clipped from V and 4 bases from J, the junction kept 10 bases outside the gene matches. The CDR3 covers 15 residues. CDR1 and CDR2 from the germline V gene are SGHVS and FQNEAQ.

The genes are TRBV11-3 and TRBJ2-2, with a tentative D call TRBD2 (6 bases). Germline values: CDR1 SGHNT, CDR2 YENEEA. This CDR3 is built from 18 residues. V lost 8 bases, J lost 0 bases, and 22 bases lay in between. The CDR3 spells CASSGVHVGTPNTGELFF. The CDR3 DNA sequence: TGTGCCAGCTCCGGGGTTCATGTAGGGACTCCGAACACCGGGGAGCTGTTTTTT.

The V and J genes are TRBV7-9 and TRBJ2-7; possible D gene TRBD2, 5 bases. V was pared by 2 bases and J by 4 bases, with 12 bases between. This CDR3 contains 14 residues. CDR1 is SEHNR, CDR2 FQNEAQ, per germline (reference sequence). The CDR3 sequence is CASSLSSGSYEQYF. CDR3 in DNA: TGTGCCAGCAGCTTATCGTCGGGGTCTTACGAGCAGTACTTC.

The chain recombines TRBV7-6 with TRBJ2-5; 7 positions match TRBD2. This CDR3 is built from 13 residues. Trimming took 2 bases from V and 7 from J; bases not matched to a gene: 4. From germline, CDR1 is SGHVS and CDR2 FNYEAQ. The CDR3 region is CASSLNGGRTQYF. The CDR3 nucleotides read TGTGCCAGCAGCTTAAACGGCGGGAGGACCCAGTACTTC.

CDR3 in amino acids: CASNPGGHDSIQYF. The CDR3 bases are TGTGCCAGCAACCCCGGGGGGCATGATTCCATTCAGTACTTC. The chain is built from TRBV27 and TRBJ2-4, with D possibly TRBD2 on 7 matching bases. Trimming took off 7 bases at V and 9 bases at J, with 19 bases between the two ends. Germline CDR1 reads MNHEY; CDR2 reads SMNVEV (reference sequence). The CDR3 is 14 amino acids.

The chain is built from TRBV19 and TRBJ1-2; no definite D call. Germline V CDR1 and CDR2: LNHDA, SQIVND (reference sequence). CDR3 size: 15 residues. The V end was cut by 10 bases, the J end by 8 bases, with 26 bases between. The CDR3 DNA reads TGTGCCACCGGCCCGACACCTTTGTTAGGTGGGGGCTACACCTTC. This codes for CATGPTPLLGGGYTF.

The CDR3 DNA reads TGTGCCAGCAGTATACCAGGGGGAGGAACTGAAGCTTTCTTT. This codes for CASSIPGGGTEAFF. The rearrangement uses TRBV2 and TRBJ1-1; 7 bases line up with TRBD1. Per the germline V gene, CDR1 is SNHLY and CDR2 is FYNNEI. This CDR3 contains 14 residues. Trimming at V came to 5 bases and at J to 5 bases, leaving 8 bases not matched to a gene.

A few counts support this clone. The chain combines TRBV5-1 with TRBJ2-7; possibly TRBD2 for D (5 bases). Germline CDR1 SGHRS, CDR2 YFSETQ. V dropped 5 bases and J dropped 6 bases, with 12 bases sitting between them. This CDR3 region has 12 residues. CDR3 coding DNA: TGCGCCAGCAGACGGGGTCTACGCGAGCAGTACTTC. Its translation: CASRRGLREQYF.